The clone carrying this T cell receptor (beta chain) was observed a few times. Its target is not known. Using its own MiXCR run on the RT-PCR reads, TCRdb lists one record per CDR3 protein. The sample includes 600,000 to 850,000 distinct CDR3 sequences, approximately 15% seen only once; the top ten take about 7.6%. The CDR3 runs to 16 residues. The V gene end was trimmed by 0 bases and the J gene end by 3 bases; junction bases not matched to a gene: 4. Looked up from germline, CDR1 is ENHRY and CDR2 is SYGVKD. The data derive from a study of response to subunit inactivated influenza vaccine. Study observations and caveats: The authors suggested that few new T cells are recruited per seasonal influenza vaccination.

The clonotype was recovered from a man aged 50 to 60 who received an inactivated influenza vaccine. Sequencing used PBMCs from blood, obtained 14 to 15 days before vaccination. This rearrangement joins TRBV10-3 to TRBJ1-2; 10 nucleotides align to TRBD1. The CDR3: CAISESVGQGDYGYTF. The CDR3 DNA reads TGTGCCATCAGTGAGTCAGTTGGACAGGGGGACTATGGCTACACCTTC.